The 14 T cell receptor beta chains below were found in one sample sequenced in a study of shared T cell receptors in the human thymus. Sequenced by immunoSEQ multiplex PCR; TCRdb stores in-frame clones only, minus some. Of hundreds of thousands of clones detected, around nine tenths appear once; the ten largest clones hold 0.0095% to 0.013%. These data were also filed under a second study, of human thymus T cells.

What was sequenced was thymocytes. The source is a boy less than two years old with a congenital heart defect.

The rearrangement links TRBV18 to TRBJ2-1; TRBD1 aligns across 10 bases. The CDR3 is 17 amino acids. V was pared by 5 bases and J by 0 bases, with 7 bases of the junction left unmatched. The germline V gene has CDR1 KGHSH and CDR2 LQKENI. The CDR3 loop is CASSARGQGSSYNEQFF. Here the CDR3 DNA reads TGTGCCAGCTCAGCTAGGGGACAGGGGAGCTCCTACAATGAGCAGTTCTTC.

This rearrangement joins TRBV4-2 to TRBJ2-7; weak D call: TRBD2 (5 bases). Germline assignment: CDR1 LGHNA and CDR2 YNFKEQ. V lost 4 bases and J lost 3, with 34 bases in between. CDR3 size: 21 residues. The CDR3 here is CASSLRKAGEAPSRTYYEQYF. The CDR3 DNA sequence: TGTGCCAGCAGCCTGCGGAAGGCGGGTGAGGCCCCCAGCAGGACCTACTACGAGCAGTACTTC.

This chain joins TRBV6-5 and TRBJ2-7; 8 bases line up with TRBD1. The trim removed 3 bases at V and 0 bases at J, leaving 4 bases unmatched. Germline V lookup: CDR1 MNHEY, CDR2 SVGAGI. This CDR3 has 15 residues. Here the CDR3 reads CASSYSGQVSYEQYF. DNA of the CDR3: TGTGCCAGCAGTTATTCGGGACAGGTCTCCTACGAGCAGTACTTC.

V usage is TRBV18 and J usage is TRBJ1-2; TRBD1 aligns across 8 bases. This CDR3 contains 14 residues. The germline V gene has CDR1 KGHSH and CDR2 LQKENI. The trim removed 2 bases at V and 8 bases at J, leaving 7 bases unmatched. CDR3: CASSPIDRGRGYTF. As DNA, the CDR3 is TGTGCCAGCTCACCAATAGACAGGGGCCGGGGCTACACCTTC.

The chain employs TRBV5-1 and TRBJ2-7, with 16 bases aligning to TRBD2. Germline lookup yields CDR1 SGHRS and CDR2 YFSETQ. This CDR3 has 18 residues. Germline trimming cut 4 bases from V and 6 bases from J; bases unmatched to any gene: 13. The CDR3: CASSRLGTSGRARSEQYF. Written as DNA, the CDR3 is TGCGCCAGCAGCCGCCTAGGGACTAGCGGGAGGGCCAGATCCGAGCAGTACTTC.

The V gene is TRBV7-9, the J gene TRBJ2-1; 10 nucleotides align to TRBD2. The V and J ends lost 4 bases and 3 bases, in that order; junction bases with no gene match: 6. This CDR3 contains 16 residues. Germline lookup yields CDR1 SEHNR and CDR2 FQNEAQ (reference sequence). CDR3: CASSSVSGRGYNEQFF. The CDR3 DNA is TGTGCCAGCAGCTCCGTAAGCGGGAGGGGCTACAATGAGCAGTTCTTC. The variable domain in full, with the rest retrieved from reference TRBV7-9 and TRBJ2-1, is DTGVSQNPRHKITKRGQNVTFRCDPISEHNRLYWYRQTLGQGPEFLTYFQNEAQLEKSRLLSDRFSAERPKGSFSTLEIQRTEQGDSAMYLCASSSVSGRGYNEQFFGPGTRLTVL.

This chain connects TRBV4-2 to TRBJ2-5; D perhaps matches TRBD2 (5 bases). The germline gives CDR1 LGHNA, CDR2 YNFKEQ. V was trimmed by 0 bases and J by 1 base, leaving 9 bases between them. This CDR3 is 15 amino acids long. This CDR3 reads CASSQDEGSQETQYF. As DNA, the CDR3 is TGTGCCAGCAGCCAAGATGAAGGGAGCCAAGAGACCCAGTACTTC.

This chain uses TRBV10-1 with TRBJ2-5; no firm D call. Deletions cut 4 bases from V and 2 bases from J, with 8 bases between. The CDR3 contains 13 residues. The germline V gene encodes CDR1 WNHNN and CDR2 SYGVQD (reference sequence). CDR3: CASSASLQETQYF. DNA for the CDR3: TGCGCCAGCAGTGCCAGTCTTCAAGAGACCCAGTACTTC.

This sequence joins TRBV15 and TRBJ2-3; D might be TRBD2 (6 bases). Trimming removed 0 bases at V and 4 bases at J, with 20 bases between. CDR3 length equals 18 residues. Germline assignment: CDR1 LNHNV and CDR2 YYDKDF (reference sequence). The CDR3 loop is CATSRDGRGGAYPDTQYF. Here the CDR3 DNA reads TGTGCCACCAGCAGAGACGGGAGAGGCGGGGCTTACCCAGATACGCAGTATTTT.

CDR3 DNA sequence: TGTGCCAGCAGCTTAGTCCTAGGAGCGACCAATTACGAGCAGTACTTC. Translating it yields CASSLVLGATNYEQYF. The rearrangement joins TRBV7-9 to TRBJ2-7; no reliable D call. The CDR3 is 16 amino acids. V lost 1 base and J lost 4, with 17 bases in between. The germline gives CDR1 SEHNR, CDR2 FQNEAQ (reference sequence). Combining the CDR3 with reference TRBV7-9 and TRBJ2-7 gives the whole variable domain DTGVSQNPRHKITKRGQNVTFRCDPISEHNRLYWYRQTLGQGPEFLTYFQNEAQLEKSRLLSDRFSAERPKGSFSTLEIQRTEQGDSAMYLCASSLVLGATNYEQYFGPGTRLTVT.

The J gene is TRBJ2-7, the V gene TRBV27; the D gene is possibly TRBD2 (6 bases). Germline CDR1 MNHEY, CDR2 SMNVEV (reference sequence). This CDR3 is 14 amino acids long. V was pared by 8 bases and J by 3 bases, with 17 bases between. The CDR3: CASRGRRAIYEQYF. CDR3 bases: TGTGCCAGCCGGGGTCGGAGGGCGATCTACGAGCAGTACTTC.

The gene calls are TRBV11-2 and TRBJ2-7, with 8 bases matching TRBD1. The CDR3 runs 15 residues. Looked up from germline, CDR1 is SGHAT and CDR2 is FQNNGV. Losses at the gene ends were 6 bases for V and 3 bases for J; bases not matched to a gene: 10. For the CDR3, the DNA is TGTGCCAGCAGTTTAAACAGGGGGGAAGGCTACGAGCAGTACTTC. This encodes CASSLNRGEGYEQYF.

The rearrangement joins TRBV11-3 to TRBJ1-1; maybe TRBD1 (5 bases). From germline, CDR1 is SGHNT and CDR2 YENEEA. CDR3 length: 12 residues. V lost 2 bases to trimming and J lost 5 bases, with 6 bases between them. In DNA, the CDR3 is TGTGCCAGCAGCTTACGGGGGACTGAAGCTTTCTTT. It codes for CASSLRGTEAFF.

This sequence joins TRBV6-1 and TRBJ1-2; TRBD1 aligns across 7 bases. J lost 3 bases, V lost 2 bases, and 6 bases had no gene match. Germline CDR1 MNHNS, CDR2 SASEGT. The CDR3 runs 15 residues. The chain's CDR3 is CASSELADRYYGYTF. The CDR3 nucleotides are TGTGCCAGCAGTGAATTAGCGGACAGGTACTATGGCTACACCTTC.